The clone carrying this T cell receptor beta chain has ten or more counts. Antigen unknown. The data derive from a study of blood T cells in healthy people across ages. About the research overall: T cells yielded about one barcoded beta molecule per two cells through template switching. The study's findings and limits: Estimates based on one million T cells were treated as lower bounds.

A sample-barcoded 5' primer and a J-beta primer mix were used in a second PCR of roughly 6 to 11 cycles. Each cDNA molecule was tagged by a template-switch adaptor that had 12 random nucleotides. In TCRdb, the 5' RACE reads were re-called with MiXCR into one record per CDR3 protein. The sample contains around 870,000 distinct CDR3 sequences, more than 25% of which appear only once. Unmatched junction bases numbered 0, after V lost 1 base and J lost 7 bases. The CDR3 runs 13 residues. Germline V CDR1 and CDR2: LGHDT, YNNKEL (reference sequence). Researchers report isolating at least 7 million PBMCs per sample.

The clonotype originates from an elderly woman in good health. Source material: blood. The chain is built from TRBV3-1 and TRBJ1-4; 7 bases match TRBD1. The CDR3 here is CASSQGTGEKLFF. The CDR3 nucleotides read TGTGCCAGCAGCCAAGGGACAGGTGAAAAACTGTTTTTT.